Listed here is a single T cell receptor (beta chain). Its matching antigen is unknown. Other DNA sequences in the sample encode the same CDR3. TCRdb's copy holds only in-frame clones and misses some; the assay was immunoSEQ multiplex PCR. The profile shows about 110,000 clones, less than 95% of them singletons. This CDR3 is 13 amino acids long. Germline-derived CDR1 and CDR2 are SGHTA and FQGNSA. The V and J ends lost 1 base and 2 bases respectively, with 5 bases between them. The data originate from a study of OX40 agonist ivuxolimab in advanced cancers. Study outcomes and limitations: Partial responders at 0.1-3.0 mg/kg had among the lowest clonal expansion.

The source of this sequence is an adult with an advanced solid tumor such as melanoma, head and neck, liver or kidney cancer. The gene calls are TRBV7-2 and TRBJ1-2, with D hard to call. This specimen consisted of CD4+ or CD8+ T cells sorted from blood, obtained in a trial of the OX40 agonist ivuxolimab. In DNA form, the CDR3 reads TGTGCCAGCAGCTTAGACAGCAACTATGGCTACACCTTC. Its protein product is CASSLDSNYGYTF. The full variable domain, its missing parts supplied by reference TRBV7-2 and TRBJ1-2, is GAGVSQSPSNKVTEKGKDVELRCDPISGHTALYWYRQSLGQGLEFLIYFQGNSAPDKSGLPSDRFSAERTGGSVSTLTIQRTQQEDSAVYLCASSLDSNYGYTFGSGTRLTVV.